This TCR beta chain originates from a study of cytomegalovirus exposure and HLA in healthy donors. General study results and limits: For most TCR beta V segments, an earlier analysis put the productive rate at about 90% or about 30% of the time. Cytomegalovirus-associated status was assigned to about 180 TCR beta chains. With further analysis later on, most CMV-associated TCR beta chains appeared HLA-restricted.

The PCR employed 60 Vbeta primers together with 13 Jbeta primers. Generated by immunoSEQ multiplex PCR, the TCRdb table keeps only in-frame clones and is missing some. The sample contains under 300,000 clones, around 81% of which appear only once. Looked up from germline, CDR1 is SQVTM and CDR2 is ANQGSEA. The length of the CDR3 is 12 residues. This clone is a singleton in its sample. Its antigen is currently unknown. Sequenced input: PBMCs. This chain connects TRBV29-1 to TRBJ1-1; D possibly corresponds to TRBD1 (6 bases). This TCR came from a woman in her sixties in good health and CMV-seropositive. CDR3 bases: TGCATTGCAGGGGACGGGAACACTGAAGCTTTCTTT. It codes for CIAGDGNTEAFF.